These 30 T cell receptor beta chains were all obtained from the same sample, sequenced in a study of blood T cell repertoires in COVID-19. Produced via immunoSEQ multiplex PCR; TCRdb's table is partial and in-frame only. The table includes about 74,000 clones, around nine tenths detected once. The sequenced sample consisted of peripheral blood. These receptors were obtained from an elderly woman with active or convalescent COVID-19.

The chain carries TRBV11-2 and TRBJ1-1; D perhaps matches TRBD1 (6 bases). The CDR3 length is 14 residues. The V and J ends lost 2 bases and 2 bases respectively, with 9 bases between them. The germline V gene has CDR1 SGHAT and CDR2 FQNNGV. The CDR3 loop is CASSLIRGNTEAFF. The CDR3 coding sequence is TGTGCCAGCAGCTTAATCAGGGGCAACACTGAAGCTTTCTTT.

The chain carries TRBV19 and TRBJ1-2; TRBD1 might be the D (5 bases). Per the germline V gene, CDR1 is LNHDA and CDR2 is SQIVND (reference sequence). V shed 4 bases and J shed 4 bases, with 10 bases lying between them. The CDR3 is 13 amino acids. In DNA form, the CDR3 reads TGTGCCAGTAGTAAGGACATGAGCTATGGCTACACCTTC. Amino acids: CASSKDMSYGYTF.

This chain's CDR3 is CASSLGDFLLNEQFF. CDR3 sequence (DNA): TGTGCCAGCAGCTTGGGGGACTTCCTCCTCAATGAGCAGTTCTTC. The rearrangement joins TRBV5-6 to TRBJ2-1, with D tentatively TRBD2 (6 bases). The V gene's germline CDR1 is SGHDT and CDR2 YYEEEE. The V end was cut by 0 bases, the J end by 6 bases, with 13 bases between. The CDR3 runs 15 residues.

The CDR3 sequence is CASSYFRNEKLFF. CDR3 DNA: TGTGCCAGCAGTTACTTCAGGAATGAAAAACTGTTTTTT. The rearrangement links TRBV6-6 to TRBJ1-4; the D is unclear. The CDR3 length is 13 residues. V was shortened by 1 base and J by 5 bases, with 5 bases between the two germline ends. The germline V gene encodes CDR1 MNHNY and CDR2 SVGAGI (reference sequence).

This clone came up a few times. J is TRBJ2-3 and V is TRBV6-2 or TRBV6-3; 14 positions agree with TRBD2. J lost 7 bases, V lost 2 bases, and 8 bases had no gene match. Germline V lookup: CDR1 MNHEY, CDR2 SVGEGT. The CDR3 totals 17 residues. The DNA of the CDR3 is TGTGCCAGCAGTTACCCCGGGACTAGCGGGAGACCGCATACGCAGTATTTT. Translated, it gives CASSYPGTSGRPHTQYF.

The chain joins TRBV5-4 to TRBJ2-7; a weak D match, TRBD1 (6 bases). The CDR3 totals 13 residues. Germline V lookup: CDR1 SGHNT, CDR2 YYREEE (reference sequence). V was pared by 4 bases and J by 5 bases, with 13 bases between. In nucleotides, the CDR3 is TGTGCCAGCAGCGGACAGTTTTTCAACGAGCAGTACTTC. It is translated as CASSGQFFNEQYF.

This chain links TRBV6-2 or TRBV6-3 with TRBJ1-3; 7 nucleotides agree with TRBD1. The V gene's germline CDR1 is MNHEY and CDR2 SVGEGT. The ends lost 6 bases at V and 1 base at J; junction bases unmatched: 6. This CDR3 has 15 amino acids. The CDR3 loop is CASSGTARSGNTIYF. The CDR3 DNA is TGTGCCAGCAGCGGGACAGCCCGGTCTGGAAACACCATATATTTT.

This chain links TRBV15 with TRBJ2-3; 11 nucleotides match TRBD2. The trim removed 5 bases at V and 2 bases at J, leaving 6 bases unmatched. Germline CDR1 reads LNHNV; CDR2 reads YYDKDF (reference sequence). This CDR3 is 16 amino acids long. The CDR3: CATSPGTSGLTDTQYF. CDR3 nucleotide sequence: TGTGCCACCAGCCCAGGGACTAGCGGCCTCACAGATACGCAGTATTTT.

The chain uses TRBV5-1 and TRBJ2-4, with 9 nucleotides matching TRBD1. Unmatched junction bases numbered 8, after V lost 1 base and J lost 9 bases. The length of the CDR3 is 15 residues. Germline CDR1 and CDR2: SGHRS and YFSETQ. The chain's CDR3 is CASSLLETGGSIQYF. The CDR3 DNA reads TGCGCCAGCAGCTTGTTAGAGACAGGGGGAAGCATTCAGTACTTC.

The V and J genes are TRBV5-1 and TRBJ2-1, with D possibly being TRBD2 (7 bases). Germline CDR1 reads SGHRS; CDR2 reads YFSETQ. CDR3 length: 19 amino acids. With 4 bases removed from V and 9 bases from J, the gap between germline ends came to 32 bases. Here the CDR3 reads CASSPGRGRGWTSGGEQFF. CDR3 nucleotide sequence: TGCGCCAGCAGCCCTGGAAGGGGGAGGGGATGGACGTCCGGTGGTGAGCAGTTCTTC.

The chain employs TRBV7-8 and TRBJ2-2, with D perhaps TRBD2 (5 bases). Germline V gene sequence: CDR1 SGHVS, CDR2 FQNEAQ. With 1 base removed from V and 4 bases from J, the gap between germline ends came to 13 bases. This CDR3 spans 16 amino acids. CDR3 nucleotide sequence: TGTGCCAGCAGCTTAGATTTCGAGCGGAGCACCGGGGAGCTGTTTTTT. It codes for CASSLDFERSTGELFF.

The CDR3 sequence is CASSLIQETQYF. In DNA form, the CDR3 reads TGTGCCAGCAGCCTTATTCAAGAGACCCAGTACTTC. The chain employs TRBV7-2 and TRBJ2-5; D gene ambiguous. CDR3 length: 12 amino acids. Trimming took 5 bases from V and 2 from J, leaving 6 bases between them. Germline CDR1 is SGHTA and CDR2 is FQGNSA.

V gene TRBV30 combines with J gene TRBJ2-1, with 13 bases that match TRBD2. V dropped 6 bases and J dropped 3; count of bases not matched to a gene: 11. Germline CDR1 GTSNPN, CDR2 SVGIG (reference sequence). The CDR3 runs to 17 residues. CDR3 sequence (DNA): TGTGCCTGTGGGACTAGCGGGAATTCTAGGCACTACAATGAGCAGTTCTTC. Its protein product is CACGTSGNSRHYNEQFF.

The rearrangement links TRBV7-2 to TRBJ2-6; 7 bases line up with TRBD1. The germline gives CDR1 SGHTA, CDR2 FQGNSA. The CDR3 is made up of 17 amino acids. V was clipped by 5 bases and J by 0 bases; unmatched bases: 7. The CDR3 coding sequence is TGTGCCAGCAGCACGTACAGACAGGGCTCTGGGGCCAACGTCCTGACTTTC. This encodes CASSTYRQGSGANVLTF.

V gene TRBV7-3 combines with J gene TRBJ2-3; D might be TRBD2 (5 bases). Germline lookup yields CDR1 SGHTA and CDR2 FQGTGA. This CDR3 contains 17 residues. Trimming removed 0 bases at V and 4 bases at J, with 17 bases between. The CDR3 is CASSLTRTQTGADTQYF. The CDR3 DNA sequence: TGTGCCAGCAGCTTAACCCGGACCCAAACCGGGGCAGATACGCAGTATTTT.

CDR3: CASSISPSRGFGAYEQYF. The DNA of the CDR3 is TGTGCCAGCAGTATCTCCCCTTCCCGGGGGTTTGGGGCCTACGAGCAGTACTTC. V and J are TRBV27 and TRBJ2-7; a weak D match, TRBD2 (6 bases). The ends were cut back, 5 bases at V and 2 bases at J, with 25 bases in the middle. This CDR3 is built from 18 residues. Germline lookup yields CDR1 MNHEY and CDR2 SMNVEV (reference sequence).

The J gene is TRBJ2-1, the V gene TRBV6-2 or TRBV6-3; 8 bases agree with TRBD2. V gave up 2 bases and J gave up 12 bases; unmatched junction bases: 3. CDR1 and CDR2 from the germline V gene are MNHEY and SVGEGT. The CDR3 loop spans 12 amino acids. The CDR3, as DNA: TGTGCCAGCAGTTACGGCGGGGGGCCGCAGTTCTTC. As protein: CASSYGGGPQFF.

The CDR3 loop is CASSPDRGRWTEAFF. In nucleotides, the CDR3 is TGTGCCAGCAGTCCGGACAGGGGACGGTGGACTGAAGCTTTCTTT. The chain carries TRBV2 and TRBJ1-1; the match to TRBD1 covers 9 bases. V shed 5 bases, J shed 5 bases, and the junction held 9 bases outside the gene matches. Germline CDR1 reads SNHLY; CDR2 reads FYNNEI. This CDR3 region has 15 residues.

V and J are TRBV18 and TRBJ1-4; 11 bases fit TRBD1. Germline V gene lookup returns CDR1 KGHSH and CDR2 LQKENI. This CDR3 is built from 16 residues. Trimming removed 3 bases from V and 5 bases from J; junction bases left unmatched: 5. The CDR3 loop reads CASSPPGQGVNEKLFF. Here the CDR3 DNA reads TGTGCCAGCTCACCCCCGGGACAGGGGGTGAATGAAAAACTGTTTTTT. Using reference TRBV18 and TRBJ1-4 for the parts outside the CDR3, the full variable domain is NAGVMQNPRHLVRRRGQEARLRCSPMKGHSHVYWYRQLPEEGLKFMVYLQKENIIDESGMPKERFSAEFPKEGPSILRIQQVVRGDSAAYFCASSPPGQGVNEKLFFGSGTQLSVL.

V gene TRBV7-9 combines with J gene TRBJ2-6, with D perhaps matching TRBD1 (6 bases). The CDR3 consists of 15 residues. Germline V gene data show CDR1 as SEHNR and CDR2 as FQNEAQ (reference sequence). Trimming stripped 5 bases from V and 2 bases from J, with 10 bases between. As DNA, the CDR3 is TGTGCCAGCAGCACAGACAGGACTGGGGCCAACGTCCTGACTTTC. This codes for CASSTDRTGANVLTF. Together with reference TRBV7-9 and TRBJ2-6, the CDR3 gives the full variable domain: DTGVSQNPRHKITKRGQNVTFRCDPISEHNRLYWYRQTLGQGPEFLTYFQNEAQLEKSRLLSDRFSAERPKGSFSTLEIQRTEQGDSAMYLCASSTDRTGANVLTFGAGSRLTVL.

This sequence joins TRBV5-4 and TRBJ2-7, with 12 nucleotides matching TRBD1. The V gene's germline CDR1 is SGHNT and CDR2 YYREEE (reference sequence). The CDR3 has 16 residues. V lost 4 bases and J lost 2; bases outside the gene matches: 7. The CDR3 reads CASSRGTGGTPYEQYF. Written as DNA, the CDR3 is TGTGCCAGCAGCCGAGGGACAGGGGGCACCCCCTACGAGCAGTACTTC. Drawing the rest from reference TRBV5-4 and TRBJ2-7, the complete variable domain is ETGVTQSPTHLIKTRGQQVTLRCSSQSGHNTVSWYQQALGQGPQFIFQYYREEENGRGNFPPRFSGLQFPNYSSELNVNALELDDSALYLCASSRGTGGTPYEQYFGPGTRLTVT.

This chain joins TRBV19 and TRBJ2-5; D uncertain. The CDR3 is 14 amino acids. V was shortened by 5 bases and J by 1 base, with 11 bases between the two germline ends. Germline assignment: CDR1 LNHDA and CDR2 SQIVND (reference sequence). The CDR3 reads CASSPSTVQETQYF. The CDR3 DNA sequence: TGTGCCAGTAGTCCAAGCACAGTCCAAGAGACCCAGTACTTC. The full variable domain, completed using reference TRBV19 and TRBJ2-5, is DGGITQSPKYLFRKEGQNVTLSCEQNLNHDAMYWYRQDPGQGLRLIYYSQIVNDFQKGDIAEGYSVSREKKESFPLTVTSAQKNPTAFYLCASSPSTVQETQYFGPGTRLLVL.

This clone was observed a handful of times. This chain uses TRBV2 with TRBJ1-5; unclear D gene. CDR3 length: 14 residues. V was shortened by 4 bases and J by 2 bases, with 9 bases between the two germline ends. Germline assignment: CDR1 SNHLY and CDR2 FYNNEI. The CDR3 DNA reads TGTGCCAGCAGTGGAGGGAGGGGCAATCAGCCCCAGCATTTT. Protein: CASSGGRGNQPQHF.

The genes are TRBV29-1 and TRBJ2-3, with TRBD2 identical over 9 bases. Trimming removed 0 bases from V and 4 bases from J; junction bases left unmatched: 2. Germline loops: CDR1 SQVTM, CDR2 ANQGSEA. The CDR3 has 14 residues. The CDR3 bases are TGCAGCGTTGAAGATGGCGGGAGGGCAGATACGCAGTATTTT. This gives the protein CSVEDGGRADTQYF.

The chain is built from TRBV5-4 and TRBJ1-2; 11 bases are a match to TRBD1. The CDR3 sequence is 16 residues long. The germline V gene has CDR1 SGHNT and CDR2 YYREEE (reference sequence). The trim removed 2 bases at V and 7 bases at J, leaving 10 bases unmatched. CDR3: CASSLWTGGLGGGYTF. The CDR3 DNA follows: TGTGCCAGCAGCTTATGGACAGGGGGCTTGGGAGGTGGCTACACCTTC.

This chain uses TRBV7-9 with TRBJ1-2; unclear D gene. Between the trimmed V and J ends, which lost 3 bases and 4 bases, there was a span of 12 bases. From germline, CDR1 is SEHNR and CDR2 FQNEAQ (reference sequence). The CDR3 length is 14 residues. CDR3 DNA sequence: TGTGCCAGCAGCTTGGGATGGGAGGCCTATGGCTACACCTTC. This translates into CASSLGWEAYGYTF.

This clone came up once. The chain is built from TRBV5-6 and TRBJ1-3; 7 bases map to TRBD1. CDR3 length: 15 amino acids. V shed 1 base, J shed 2 bases, and the junction held 3 bases outside the gene matches. The germline V gene encodes CDR1 SGHDT and CDR2 YYEEEE. In DNA, the CDR3 is TGTGCCAGCAGCTTGTCCGACAGGGCTGGAAACACCATATATTTT. Translation gives CASSLSDRAGNTIYF.

The gene calls are TRBV2 and TRBJ2-7; D ambiguous. The CDR3 is made up of 11 amino acids. From germline, CDR1 is SNHLY and CDR2 FYNNEI. Trimming took 7 bases from V and 1 from J, leaving 5 bases between them. CDR3 in amino acids: CASMRSYEQYF. The CDR3 DNA sequence: TGTGCCAGCATGCGGTCCTACGAGCAGTACTTC.

This clone was counted between two and nine times. The V gene is TRBV24-1, the J gene TRBJ1-5; TRBD1 aligns across 8 bases. CDR3 size: 16 residues. Germline V CDR1 and CDR2: KGHDR, SFDVKD. J gave up 6 bases and V 2 bases, and 8 bases lay outside the gene matches. CDR3 region: CATSDSGRGPVQPQHF. CDR3 bases: TGTGCCACCAGTGATTCTGGCAGGGGGCCGGTTCAGCCCCAGCATTTT.

The gene calls are TRBV2 and TRBJ2-3, with 8 bases fitting TRBD2. Trimming at V came to 9 bases and at J to 5 bases, leaving 4 bases not matched to a gene. The germline CDR1 and CDR2 sequences are SNHLY and FYNNEI. The CDR3 covers 12 residues. In DNA form, the CDR3 reads TGTGCCAGTAGCGGGGTGGGAGATACGCAGTATTTT. It encodes CASSGVGDTQYF.